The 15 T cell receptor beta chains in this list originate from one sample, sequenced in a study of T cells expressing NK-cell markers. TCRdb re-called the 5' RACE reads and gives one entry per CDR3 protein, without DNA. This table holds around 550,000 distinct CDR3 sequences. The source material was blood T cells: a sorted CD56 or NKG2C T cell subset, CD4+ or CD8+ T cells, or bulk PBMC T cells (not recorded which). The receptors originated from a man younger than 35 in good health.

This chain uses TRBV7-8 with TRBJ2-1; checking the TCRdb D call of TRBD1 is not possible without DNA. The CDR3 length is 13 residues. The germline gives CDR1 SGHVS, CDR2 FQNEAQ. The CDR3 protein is CASSRDTIGEQFF.

The CDR3 spells CASSITGARIGAFF. The chain couples TRBV5-1 to TRBJ1-1; TCRdb calls TRBD1, which cannot be checked without DNA. The CDR3 runs 14 residues. Per the germline V gene, CDR1 is SGHRS and CDR2 is YFSETQ. The variable domain in full, completed from reference TRBV5-1 and TRBJ1-1, reads KAGVTQTPRYLIKTRGQQVTLSCSPISGHRSVSWYQQTPGQGLQFLFEYFSETQRNKGNFPGRFSGRQFSNSRSEMNVSTLELGDSALYLCASSITGARIGAFFGQGTRLTVV.

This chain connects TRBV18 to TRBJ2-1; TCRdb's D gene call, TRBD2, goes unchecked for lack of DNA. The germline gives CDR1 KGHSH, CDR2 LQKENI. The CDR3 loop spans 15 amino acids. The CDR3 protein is CASSPLQGPTGEQFF.

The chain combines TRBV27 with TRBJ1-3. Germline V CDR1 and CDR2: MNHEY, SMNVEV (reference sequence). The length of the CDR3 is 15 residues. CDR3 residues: CASSLTGVSGNTIYF.

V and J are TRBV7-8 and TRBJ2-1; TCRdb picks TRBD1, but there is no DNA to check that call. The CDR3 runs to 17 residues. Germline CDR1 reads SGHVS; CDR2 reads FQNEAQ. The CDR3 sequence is CASSVYSNLGQYNEQFF.

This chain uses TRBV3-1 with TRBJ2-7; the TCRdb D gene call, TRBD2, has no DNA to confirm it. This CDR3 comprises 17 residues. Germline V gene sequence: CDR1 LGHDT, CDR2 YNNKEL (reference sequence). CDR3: CASSQDGQGARLGEQYF.

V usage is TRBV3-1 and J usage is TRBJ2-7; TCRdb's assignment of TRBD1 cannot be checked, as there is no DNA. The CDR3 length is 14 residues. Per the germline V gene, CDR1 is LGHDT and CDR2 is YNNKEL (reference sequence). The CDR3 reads CASSHGQPGGKQYF.

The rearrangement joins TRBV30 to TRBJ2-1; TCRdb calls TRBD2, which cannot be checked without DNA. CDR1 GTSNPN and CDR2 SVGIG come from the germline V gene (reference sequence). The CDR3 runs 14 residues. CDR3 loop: CAWSVGGSLHEQFF. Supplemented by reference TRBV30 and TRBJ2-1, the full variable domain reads SQTIHQWPATLVQPVGSPLSLECTVEGTSNPNLYWYRQAAGRGLQLLFYSVGIGQISSEVPQNLSASRPQDRQFILSSKKLLLSDSGFYLCAWSVGGSLHEQFFGPGTRLTVL.

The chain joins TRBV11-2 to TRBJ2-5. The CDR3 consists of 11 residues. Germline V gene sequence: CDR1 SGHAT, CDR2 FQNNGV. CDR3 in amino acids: CASRETETQYF.

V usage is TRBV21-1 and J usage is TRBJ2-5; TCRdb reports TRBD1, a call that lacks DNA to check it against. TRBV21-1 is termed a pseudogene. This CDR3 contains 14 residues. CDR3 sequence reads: CASSNGTDQETQYF.

This chain's CDR3 is CASNQGAYLDTEAFF. The chain carries TRBV6-1 and TRBJ1-1; there is no DNA to check the TCRdb D call of TRBD1. The CDR3 totals 15 residues. CDR1 and CDR2 from the germline V gene are MNHNS and SASEGT.

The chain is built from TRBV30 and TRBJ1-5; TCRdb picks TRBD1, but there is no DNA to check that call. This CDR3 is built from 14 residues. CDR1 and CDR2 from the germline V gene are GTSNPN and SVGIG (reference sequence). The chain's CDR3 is CAVGGEGWNQPQHF. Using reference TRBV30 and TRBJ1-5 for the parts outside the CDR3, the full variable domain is SQTIHQWPATLVQPVGSPLSLECTVEGTSNPNLYWYRQAAGRGLQLLFYSVGIGQISSEVPQNLSASRPQDRQFILSSKKLLLSDSGFYLCAVGGEGWNQPQHFGDGTRLSIL.

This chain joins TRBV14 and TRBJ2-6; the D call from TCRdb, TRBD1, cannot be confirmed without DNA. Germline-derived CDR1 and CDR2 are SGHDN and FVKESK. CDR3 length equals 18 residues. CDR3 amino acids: CASSQGSGSASGANVLTF.

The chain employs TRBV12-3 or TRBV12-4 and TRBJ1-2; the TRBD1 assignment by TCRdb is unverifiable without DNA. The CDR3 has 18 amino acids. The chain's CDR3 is CASSFAGPGLDGHGGYTF.

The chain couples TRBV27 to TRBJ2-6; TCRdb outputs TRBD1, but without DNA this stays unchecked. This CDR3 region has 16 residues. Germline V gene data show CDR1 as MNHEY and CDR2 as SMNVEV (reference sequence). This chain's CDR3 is CASSWTGASGANVLTF. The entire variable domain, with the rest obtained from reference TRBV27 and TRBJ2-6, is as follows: EAQVTQNPRYLITVTGKKLTVTCSQNMNHEYMSWYRQDPGLGLRQIYYSMNVEVTDKGDVPEGYKVSRKEKRNFPLILESPSPNQTSLYFCASSWTGASGANVLTFGAGSRLTVL.